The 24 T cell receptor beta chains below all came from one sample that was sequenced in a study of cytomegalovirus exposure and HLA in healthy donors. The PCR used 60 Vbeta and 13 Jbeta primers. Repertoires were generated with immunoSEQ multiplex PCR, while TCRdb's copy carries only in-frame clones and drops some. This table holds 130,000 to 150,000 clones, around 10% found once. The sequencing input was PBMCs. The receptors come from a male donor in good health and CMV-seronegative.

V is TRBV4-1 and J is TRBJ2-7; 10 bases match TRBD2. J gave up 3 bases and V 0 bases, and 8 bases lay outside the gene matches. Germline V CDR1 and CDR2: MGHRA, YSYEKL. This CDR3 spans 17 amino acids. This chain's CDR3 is CASSQDGASGGRYEQYF. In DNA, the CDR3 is TGCGCCAGCAGCCAAGATGGGGCTAGCGGGGGCCGCTACGAGCAGTACTTC.

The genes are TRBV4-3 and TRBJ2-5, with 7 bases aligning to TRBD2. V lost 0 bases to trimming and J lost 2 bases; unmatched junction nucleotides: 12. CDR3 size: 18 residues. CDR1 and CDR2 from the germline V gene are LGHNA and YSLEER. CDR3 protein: CASSQDLMWEGLQETQYF. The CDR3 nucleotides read TGCGCCAGCAGCCAAGATCTAATGTGGGAGGGTCTTCAAGAGACCCAGTACTTC.

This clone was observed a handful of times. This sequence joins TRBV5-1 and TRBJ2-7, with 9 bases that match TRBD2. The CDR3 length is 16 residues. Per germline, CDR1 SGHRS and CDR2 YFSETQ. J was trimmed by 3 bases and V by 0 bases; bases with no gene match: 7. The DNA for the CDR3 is TGCGCCAGCAGCTTGGGGTTAGCGGGGGTCTTCTACGAGCAGTACTTC. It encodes CASSLGLAGVFYEQYF.

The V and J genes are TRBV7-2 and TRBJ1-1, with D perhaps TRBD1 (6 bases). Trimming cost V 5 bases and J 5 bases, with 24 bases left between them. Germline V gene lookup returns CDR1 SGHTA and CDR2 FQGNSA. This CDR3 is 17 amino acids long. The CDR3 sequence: CASSPKSRRLTGTEAFF. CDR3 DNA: TGTGCCAGCAGCCCCAAAAGCAGGCGCCTTACAGGGACTGAAGCTTTCTTT.

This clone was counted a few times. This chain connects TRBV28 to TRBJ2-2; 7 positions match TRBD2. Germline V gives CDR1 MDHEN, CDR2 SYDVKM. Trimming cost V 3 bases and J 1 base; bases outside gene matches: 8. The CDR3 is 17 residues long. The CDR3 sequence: CASSFIRGDQNTGELFF. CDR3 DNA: TGTGCCAGCAGTTTCATTCGGGGGGATCAGAACACCGGGGAGCTGTTTTTT.

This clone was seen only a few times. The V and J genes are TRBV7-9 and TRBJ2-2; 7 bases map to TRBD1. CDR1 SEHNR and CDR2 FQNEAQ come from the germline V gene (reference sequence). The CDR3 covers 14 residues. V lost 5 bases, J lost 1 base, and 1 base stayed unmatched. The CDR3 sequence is CASSGDRNTGELFF. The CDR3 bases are TGTGCCAGCAGCGGGGACAGGAACACCGGGGAGCTGTTTTTT.

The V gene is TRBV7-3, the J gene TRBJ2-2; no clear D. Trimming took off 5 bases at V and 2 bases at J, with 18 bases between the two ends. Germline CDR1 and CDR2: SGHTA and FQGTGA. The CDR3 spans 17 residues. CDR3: CASSPHRSPFNTGELFF. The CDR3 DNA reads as TGTGCCAGCAGCCCTCATCGGTCGCCTTTTAACACCGGGGAGCTGTTTTTT.

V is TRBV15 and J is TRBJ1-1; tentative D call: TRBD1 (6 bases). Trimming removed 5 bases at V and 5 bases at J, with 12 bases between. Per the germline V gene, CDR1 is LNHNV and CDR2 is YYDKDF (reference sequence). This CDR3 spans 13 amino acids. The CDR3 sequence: CATSRRTETEAFF. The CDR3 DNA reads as TGTGCCACCAGCCGCAGGACAGAGACTGAAGCTTTCTTT.

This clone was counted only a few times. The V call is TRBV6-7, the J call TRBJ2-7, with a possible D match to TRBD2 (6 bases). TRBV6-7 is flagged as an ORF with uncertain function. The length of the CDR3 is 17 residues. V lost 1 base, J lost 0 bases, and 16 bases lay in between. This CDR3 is CASSYFGERGSSYEQYF. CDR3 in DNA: TGTGCCAGCAGTTACTTCGGGGAACGGGGGAGCTCCTACGAGCAGTACTTC.

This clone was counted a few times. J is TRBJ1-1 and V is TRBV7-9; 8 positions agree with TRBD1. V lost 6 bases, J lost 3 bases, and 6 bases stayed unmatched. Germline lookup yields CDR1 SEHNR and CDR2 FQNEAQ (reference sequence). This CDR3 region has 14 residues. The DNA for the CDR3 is TGTGCCAGCAGACACCCGACAGGGGACACTGAAGCTTTCTTT. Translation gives CASRHPTGDTEAFF. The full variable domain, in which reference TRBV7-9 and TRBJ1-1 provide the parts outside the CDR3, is DTGVSQNPRHKITKRGQNVTFRCDPISEHNRLYWYRQTLGQGPEFLTYFQNEAQLEKSRLLSDRFSAERPKGSFSTLEIQRTEQGDSAMYLCASRHPTGDTEAFFGQGTRLTVV.

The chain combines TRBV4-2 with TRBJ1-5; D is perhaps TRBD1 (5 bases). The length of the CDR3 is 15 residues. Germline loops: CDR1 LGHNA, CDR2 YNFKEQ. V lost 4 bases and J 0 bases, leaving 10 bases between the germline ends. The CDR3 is CASSPQAYSNQPQHF. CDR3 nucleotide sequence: TGTGCCAGCAGCCCACAGGCTTATAGCAATCAGCCCCAGCATTTT.

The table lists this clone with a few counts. The CDR3: CASSPWGGMNTEAFF. The CDR3 nucleotides are TGTGCCAGTAGTCCCTGGGGAGGGATGAACACTGAAGCTTTCTTT. This chain uses TRBV19 with TRBJ1-1; D unclear. V lost 5 bases and J 0 bases, leaving 13 bases between the germline ends. Germline values: CDR1 LNHDA, CDR2 SQIVND (reference sequence). The CDR3 loop spans 15 amino acids.

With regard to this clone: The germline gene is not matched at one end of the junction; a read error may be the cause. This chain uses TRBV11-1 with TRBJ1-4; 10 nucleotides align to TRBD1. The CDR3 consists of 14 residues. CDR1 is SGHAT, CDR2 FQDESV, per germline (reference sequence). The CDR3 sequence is CAGSSGTGVEKLFF. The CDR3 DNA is TGTGCCGGCAGCTCCGGGACAGGGGTCGAAAAACTGTTTTTT.

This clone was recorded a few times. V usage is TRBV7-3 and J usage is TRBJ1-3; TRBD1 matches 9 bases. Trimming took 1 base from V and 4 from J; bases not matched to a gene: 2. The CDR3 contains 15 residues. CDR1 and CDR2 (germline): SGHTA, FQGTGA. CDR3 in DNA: TGTGCCAGCAGCTTAATTGGACAGGGGGGAAACACCATATATTTT. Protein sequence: CASSLIGQGGNTIYF.

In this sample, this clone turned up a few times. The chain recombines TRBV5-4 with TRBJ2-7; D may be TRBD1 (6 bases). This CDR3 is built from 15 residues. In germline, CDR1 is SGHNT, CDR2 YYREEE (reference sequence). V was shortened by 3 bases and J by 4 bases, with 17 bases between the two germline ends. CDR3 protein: CASSSQTGTKYEQYF. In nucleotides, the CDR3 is TGTGCCAGCAGCTCACAGACCGGGACAAAATACGAGCAGTACTTC.

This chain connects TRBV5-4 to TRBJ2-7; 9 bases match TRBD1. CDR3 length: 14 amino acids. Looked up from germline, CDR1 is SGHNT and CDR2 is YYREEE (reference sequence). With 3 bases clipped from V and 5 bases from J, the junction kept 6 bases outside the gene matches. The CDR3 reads CASSSQDRGNEQYF. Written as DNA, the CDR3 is TGTGCCAGCAGCTCTCAGGACAGGGGTAACGAGCAGTACTTC.

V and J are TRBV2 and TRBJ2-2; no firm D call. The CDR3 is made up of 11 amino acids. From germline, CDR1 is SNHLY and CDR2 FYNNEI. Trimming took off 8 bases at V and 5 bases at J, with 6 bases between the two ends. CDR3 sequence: CASLTTGELFF. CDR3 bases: TGTGCCAGCCTGACAACCGGGGAGCTGTTTTTT.

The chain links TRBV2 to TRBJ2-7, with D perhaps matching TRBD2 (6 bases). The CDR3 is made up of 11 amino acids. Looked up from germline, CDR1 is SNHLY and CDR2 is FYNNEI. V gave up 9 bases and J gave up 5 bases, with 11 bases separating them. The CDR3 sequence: CASEGEDEQYF. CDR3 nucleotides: TGTGCCAGTGAAGGGGAGGACGAGCAGTACTTC.

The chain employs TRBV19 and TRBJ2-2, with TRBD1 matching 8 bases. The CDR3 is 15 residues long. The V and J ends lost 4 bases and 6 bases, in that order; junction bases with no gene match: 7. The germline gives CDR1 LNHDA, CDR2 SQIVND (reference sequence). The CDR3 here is CASSKGQVTSGELFF. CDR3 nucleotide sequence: TGTGCCAGTAGTAAGGGACAGGTTACCTCCGGGGAGCTGTTTTTT.

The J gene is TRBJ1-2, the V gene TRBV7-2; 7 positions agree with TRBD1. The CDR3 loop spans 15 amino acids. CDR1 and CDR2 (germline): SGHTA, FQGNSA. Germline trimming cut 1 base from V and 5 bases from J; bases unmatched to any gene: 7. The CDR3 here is CASSLGYVQGYGYTF. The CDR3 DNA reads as TGTGCCAGCAGCTTAGGTTATGTACAGGGGTATGGCTACACCTTC.

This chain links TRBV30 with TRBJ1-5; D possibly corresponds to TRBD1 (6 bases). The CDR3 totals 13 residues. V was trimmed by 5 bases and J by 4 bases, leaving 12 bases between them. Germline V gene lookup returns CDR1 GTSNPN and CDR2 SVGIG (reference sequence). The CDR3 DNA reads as TGTGCCTGGGCCGGGACACAAAATCAGCCCCAGCATTTT. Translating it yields CAWAGTQNQPQHF.

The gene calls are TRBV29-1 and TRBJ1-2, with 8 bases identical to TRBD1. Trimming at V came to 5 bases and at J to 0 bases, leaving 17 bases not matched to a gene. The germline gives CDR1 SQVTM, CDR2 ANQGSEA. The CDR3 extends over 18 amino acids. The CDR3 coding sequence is TGCAGCGTTCACCCCGGGACAGGCTACGAGTTAGCTAACTATGGCTACACCTTC. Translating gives CSVHPGTGYELANYGYTF.

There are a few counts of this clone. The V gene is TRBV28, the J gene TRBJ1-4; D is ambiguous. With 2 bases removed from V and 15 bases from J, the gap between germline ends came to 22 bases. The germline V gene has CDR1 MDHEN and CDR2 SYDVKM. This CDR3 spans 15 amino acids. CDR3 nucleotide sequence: TGTGCCAGCAGTTTACGGGGTAGGTCCCAAGAAGAGGTGTTTTTT. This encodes CASSLRGRSQEEVFF.

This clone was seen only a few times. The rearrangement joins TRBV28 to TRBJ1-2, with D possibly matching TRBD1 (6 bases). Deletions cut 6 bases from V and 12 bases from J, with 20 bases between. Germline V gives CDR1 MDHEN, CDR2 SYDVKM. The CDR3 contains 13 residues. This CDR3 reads CASRPEGGRDDTF. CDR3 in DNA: TGTGCCAGCAGGCCAGAGGGGGGGAGGGATGACACCTTC.